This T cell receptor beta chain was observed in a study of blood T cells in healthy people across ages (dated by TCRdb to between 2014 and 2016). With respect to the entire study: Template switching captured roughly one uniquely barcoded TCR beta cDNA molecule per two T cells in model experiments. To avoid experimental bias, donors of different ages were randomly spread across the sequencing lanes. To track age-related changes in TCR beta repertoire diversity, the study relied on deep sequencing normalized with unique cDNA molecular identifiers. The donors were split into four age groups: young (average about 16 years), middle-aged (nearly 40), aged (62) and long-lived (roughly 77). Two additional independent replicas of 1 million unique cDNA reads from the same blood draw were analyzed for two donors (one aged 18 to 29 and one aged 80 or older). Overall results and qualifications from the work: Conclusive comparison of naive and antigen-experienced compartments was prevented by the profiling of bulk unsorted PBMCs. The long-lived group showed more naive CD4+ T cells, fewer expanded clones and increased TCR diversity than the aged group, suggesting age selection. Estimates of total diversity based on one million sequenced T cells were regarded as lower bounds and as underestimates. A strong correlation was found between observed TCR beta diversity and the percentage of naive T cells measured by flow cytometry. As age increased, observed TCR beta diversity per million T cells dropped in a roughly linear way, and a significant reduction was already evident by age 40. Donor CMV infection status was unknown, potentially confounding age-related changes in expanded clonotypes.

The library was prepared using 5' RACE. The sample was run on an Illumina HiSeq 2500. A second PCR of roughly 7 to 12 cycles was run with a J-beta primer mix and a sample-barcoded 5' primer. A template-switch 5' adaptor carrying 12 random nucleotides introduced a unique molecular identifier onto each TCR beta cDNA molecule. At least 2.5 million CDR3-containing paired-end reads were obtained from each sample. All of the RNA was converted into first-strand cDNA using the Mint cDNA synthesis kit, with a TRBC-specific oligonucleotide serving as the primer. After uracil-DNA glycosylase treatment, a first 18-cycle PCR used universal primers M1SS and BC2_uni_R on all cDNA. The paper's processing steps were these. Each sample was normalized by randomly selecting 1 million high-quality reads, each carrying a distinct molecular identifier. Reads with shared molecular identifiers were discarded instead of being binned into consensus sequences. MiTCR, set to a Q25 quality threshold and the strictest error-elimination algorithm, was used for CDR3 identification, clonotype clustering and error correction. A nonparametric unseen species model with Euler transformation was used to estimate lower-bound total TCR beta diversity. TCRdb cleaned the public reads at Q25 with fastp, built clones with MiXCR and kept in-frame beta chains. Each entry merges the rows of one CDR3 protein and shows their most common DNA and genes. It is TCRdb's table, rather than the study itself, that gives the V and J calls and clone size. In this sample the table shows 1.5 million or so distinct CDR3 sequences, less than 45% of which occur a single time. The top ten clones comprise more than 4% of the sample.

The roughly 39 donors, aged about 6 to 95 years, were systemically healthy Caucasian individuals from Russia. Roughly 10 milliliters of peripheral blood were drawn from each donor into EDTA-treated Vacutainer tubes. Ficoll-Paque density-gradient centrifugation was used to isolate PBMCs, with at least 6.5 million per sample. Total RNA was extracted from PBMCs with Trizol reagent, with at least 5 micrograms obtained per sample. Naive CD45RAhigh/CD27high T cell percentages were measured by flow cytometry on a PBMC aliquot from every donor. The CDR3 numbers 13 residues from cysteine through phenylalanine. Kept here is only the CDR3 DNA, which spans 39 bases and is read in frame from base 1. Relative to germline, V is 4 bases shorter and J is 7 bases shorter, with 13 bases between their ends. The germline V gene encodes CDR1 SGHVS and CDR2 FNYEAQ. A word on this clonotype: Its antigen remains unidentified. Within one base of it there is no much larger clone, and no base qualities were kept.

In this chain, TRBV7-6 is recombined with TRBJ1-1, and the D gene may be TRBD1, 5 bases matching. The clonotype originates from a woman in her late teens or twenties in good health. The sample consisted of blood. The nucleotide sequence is TGTGCCAGCAGCTCACAGGACGGGTTTGAAGCTTTCTTT. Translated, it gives CASSSQDGFEAFF.